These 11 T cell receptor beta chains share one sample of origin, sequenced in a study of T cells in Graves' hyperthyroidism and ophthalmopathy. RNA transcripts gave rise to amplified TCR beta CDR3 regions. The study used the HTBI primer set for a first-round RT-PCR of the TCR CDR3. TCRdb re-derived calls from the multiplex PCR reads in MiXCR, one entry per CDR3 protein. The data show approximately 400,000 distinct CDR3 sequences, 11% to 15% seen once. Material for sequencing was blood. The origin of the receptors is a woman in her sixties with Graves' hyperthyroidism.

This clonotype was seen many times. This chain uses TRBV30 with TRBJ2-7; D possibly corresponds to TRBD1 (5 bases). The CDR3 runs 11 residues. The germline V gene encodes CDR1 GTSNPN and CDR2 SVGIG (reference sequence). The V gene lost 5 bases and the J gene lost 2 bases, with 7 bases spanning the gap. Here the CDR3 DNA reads TGTGCCTGGGAGACAGCCTACGAGCAGTACTTC. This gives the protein CAWETAYEQYF.

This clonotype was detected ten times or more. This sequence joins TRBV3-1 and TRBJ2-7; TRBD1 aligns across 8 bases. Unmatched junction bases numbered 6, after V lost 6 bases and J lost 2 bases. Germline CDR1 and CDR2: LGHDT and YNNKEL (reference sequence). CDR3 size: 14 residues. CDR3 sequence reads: CASRLQGGAYEQYF. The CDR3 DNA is TGTGCCAGCAGGTTACAGGGGGGAGCCTACGAGCAGTACTTC.

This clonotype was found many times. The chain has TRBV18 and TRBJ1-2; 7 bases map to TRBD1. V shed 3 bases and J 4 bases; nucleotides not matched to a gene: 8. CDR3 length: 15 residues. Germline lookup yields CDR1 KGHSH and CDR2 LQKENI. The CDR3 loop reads CASSPLDRVAYGYTF. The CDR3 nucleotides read TGTGCCAGCTCACCCCTCGACAGGGTTGCCTATGGCTACACCTTC. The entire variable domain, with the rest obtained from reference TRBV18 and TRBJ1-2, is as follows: NAGVMQNPRHLVRRRGQEARLRCSPMKGHSHVYWYRQLPEEGLKFMVYLQKENIIDESGMPKERFSAEFPKEGPSILRIQQVVRGDSAAYFCASSPLDRVAYGYTFGSGTRLTVV.

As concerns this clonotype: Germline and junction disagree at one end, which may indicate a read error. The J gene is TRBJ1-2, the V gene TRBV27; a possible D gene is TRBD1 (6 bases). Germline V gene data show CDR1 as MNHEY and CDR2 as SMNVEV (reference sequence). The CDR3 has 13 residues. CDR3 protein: CASSLGDTYDYTF. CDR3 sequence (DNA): TGTGCCAGCAGTTTAGGGGACACCTATGACTACACCTTC.

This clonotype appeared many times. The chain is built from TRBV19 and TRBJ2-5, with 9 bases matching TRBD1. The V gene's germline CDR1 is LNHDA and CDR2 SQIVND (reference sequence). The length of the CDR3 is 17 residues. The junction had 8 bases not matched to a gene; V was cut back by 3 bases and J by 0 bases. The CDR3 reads CASSMNTRDRDQETQYF. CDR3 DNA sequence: TGTGCCAGTAGTATGAACACCCGGGACAGGGACCAAGAGACCCAGTACTTC. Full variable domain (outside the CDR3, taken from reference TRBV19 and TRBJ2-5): DGGITQSPKYLFRKEGQNVTLSCEQNLNHDAMYWYRQDPGQGLRLIYYSQIVNDFQKGDIAEGYSVSREKKESFPLTVTSAQKNPTAFYLCASSMNTRDRDQETQYFGPGTRLLVL.

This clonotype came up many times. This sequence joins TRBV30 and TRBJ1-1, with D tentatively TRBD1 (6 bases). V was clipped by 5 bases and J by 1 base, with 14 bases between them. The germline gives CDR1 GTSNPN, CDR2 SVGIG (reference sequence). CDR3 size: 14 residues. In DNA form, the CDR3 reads TGTGCCTGGTCCCCCGGACAGCAGAACACTGAAGCTTTCTTT. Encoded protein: CAWSPGQQNTEAFF.

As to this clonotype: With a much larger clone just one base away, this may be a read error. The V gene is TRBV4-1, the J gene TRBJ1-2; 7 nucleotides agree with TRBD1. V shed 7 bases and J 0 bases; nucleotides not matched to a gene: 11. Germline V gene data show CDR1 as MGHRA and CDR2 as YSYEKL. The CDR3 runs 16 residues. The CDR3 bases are TGCGCCAGCAACCATTTCGGGACAGCGCCTAACTATGGCTACACCTTC. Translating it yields CASNHFGTAPNYGYTF.

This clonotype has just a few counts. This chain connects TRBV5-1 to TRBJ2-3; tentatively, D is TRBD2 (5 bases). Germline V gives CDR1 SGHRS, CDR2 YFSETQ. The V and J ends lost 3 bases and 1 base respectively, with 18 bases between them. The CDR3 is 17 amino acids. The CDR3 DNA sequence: TGCGCCAGCAGCTCCCCGAGGGCAGGAGAGGGCACAGATACGCAGTATTTT. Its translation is CASSSPRAGEGTDTQYF.

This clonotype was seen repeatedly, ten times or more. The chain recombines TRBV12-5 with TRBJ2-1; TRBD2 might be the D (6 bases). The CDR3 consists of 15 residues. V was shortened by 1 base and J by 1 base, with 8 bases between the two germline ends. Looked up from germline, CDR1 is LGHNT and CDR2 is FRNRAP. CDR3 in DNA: TGTGCTAGTGGTTTGGGCGGGATTTCCTACAATGAGCAGTTCTTC. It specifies CASGLGGISYNEQFF.

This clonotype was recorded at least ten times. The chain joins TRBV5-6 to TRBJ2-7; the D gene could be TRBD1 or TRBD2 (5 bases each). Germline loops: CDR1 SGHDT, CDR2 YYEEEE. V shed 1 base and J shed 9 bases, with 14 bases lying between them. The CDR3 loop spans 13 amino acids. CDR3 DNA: TGTGCCAGCAGCTTGACGGGGCCGGGGCGGCAGTACTTC. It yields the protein CASSLTGPGRQYF.

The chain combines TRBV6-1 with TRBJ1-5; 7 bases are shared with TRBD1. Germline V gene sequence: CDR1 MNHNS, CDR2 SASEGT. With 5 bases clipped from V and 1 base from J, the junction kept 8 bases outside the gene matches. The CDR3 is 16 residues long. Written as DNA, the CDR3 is TGTGCCAGCAGTATGTGGAGGGGGCGGAGCAATCAGCCCCAGCATTTT. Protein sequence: CASSMWRGRSNQPQHF.